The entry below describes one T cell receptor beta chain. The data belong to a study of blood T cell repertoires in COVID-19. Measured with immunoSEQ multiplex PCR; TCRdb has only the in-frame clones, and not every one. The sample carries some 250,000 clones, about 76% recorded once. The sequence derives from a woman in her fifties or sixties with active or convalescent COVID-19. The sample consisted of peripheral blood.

This chain's CDR3 is CASSAGQGGGDGYTF. CDR3 sequence (DNA): TGTGCCAGCAGTGCGGGACAGGGCGGTGGAGATGGCTACACCTTC. The V call is TRBV27, the J call TRBJ1-2; 9 bases are shared with TRBD1. The length of the CDR3 is 15 residues. Germline trimming cut 5 bases from V and 6 bases from J; bases unmatched to any gene: 10. Germline CDR1 reads MNHEY; CDR2 reads SMNVEV (reference sequence).